The present T cell receptor (beta chain) was sequenced within a study of blood T cell repertoires in COVID-19. Study summary: Acute-phase and convalescent COVID-19 samples originated in the United States, Italy and Spain.

This table comes from immunoSEQ multiplex PCR, and its TCRdb copy is limited to in-frame clones, with some not included. The sample consists of hundreds of thousands of clones, 80% to 85% of them appearing once. This clone occurred once. The germline V gene encodes CDR1 LGHDT and CDR2 YNNKEL (reference sequence). The V gene end was trimmed by 2 bases and the J gene end by 6 bases; junction bases not matched to a gene: 3. There are 15 residues in the CDR3. The specimen was peripheral blood. V usage is TRBV3-1 (or the pseudogene TRBV3-2) and J usage is TRBJ2-1, with 11 bases aligning to TRBD2. The TCR originated in a man aged 35 to 55 with acute or convalescent COVID-19. The chain's CDR3 is CASSQTSGSGNEQFF. CDR3 coding DNA: TGTGCCAGCAGCCAAACTAGCGGGAGTGGCAATGAGCAGTTCTTC.